The present T cell receptor (beta chain) was sequenced within a study of beta chain features in type 1 diabetes. Study-wide findings and caveats: In the patient group, naive, central memory and Treg TCRB repertoires seemed more alike than in the healthy donor group. Significant though moderate, a shortening of TCRB CDR3s appeared in all four CD4+ subsets of Type 1 diabetes patients. There was a possibility that cDNA sequencing over-represented cells with high TCR expression.

This clone was found a few times. Its antigen is not known. Trimming cost V 5 bases and J 2 bases; bases outside gene matches: 6. This CDR3 spans 14 amino acids. Germline assignment: CDR1 SEHNR and CDR2 FQNEAQ (reference sequence). Expressed TCRB transcripts were sequenced after all isolated RNA was converted to cDNA. Measured with immunoSEQ multiplex PCR; TCRdb has only the in-frame clones, and not every one. The sample holds 200,000 to 250,000 clones, approximately 15% seen once. Blood was drawn once from each donor into heparinised tubes. The draws averaged about 110 mL. Sorting that relied on CD45RO/CCR7/CD25/CD127/CD95/CD27 yielded CD4+ naive, central memory, regulatory and stem cell-like memory cells.

This TCR was sampled from a man aged 25-40 years with type 1 diabetes. This chain joins TRBV7-9 and TRBJ2-7, with TRBD1 identical over 7 bases. Sequenced material: naive CD4+ T cells from blood. CDR3 nucleotide sequence: TGTGCCAGCAGCCCCCCGGGACAGCCCTACGAGCAGTACTTC. Encoded protein: CASSPPGQPYEQYF.